The 6 T cell receptor beta chains listed next were all sequenced from one sample in a study of STAT5B mutations in CD4+ large granular lymphocyte leukemia. Profiling relied on immunoSEQ multiplex PCR, and the TCRdb table lists in-frame clones only, not all of them. The repertoire has 45,000 to 50,000 clones, 65% to 85% of them found once; the top ten carry 0.35% to 0.4%. The sample comprised CD4+ T cells from blood buffy coats. The origin of the receptors is a human donor in good health.

The chain recombines TRBV5-6 with TRBJ2-3; 12 bases are a match to TRBD2. V trimming: 0 bases; J trimming: 6 bases; junction bases outside the gene matches: 2. The CDR3 sequence is 15 residues long. Germline V gene sequence: CDR1 SGHDT, CDR2 YYEEEE. The CDR3 bases are TGTGCCAGCAGCTTGGATCTAGCGGGAGGGGATACGCAGTATTTT. It specifies CASSLDLAGGDTQYF.

This clone came up a few times. J is TRBJ1-1 and V is TRBV7-3; TRBD1 might be the D (5 bases). In germline, CDR1 is SGHTA, CDR2 FQGTGA. Trimming shortened V by 5 bases and J by 3 bases, and 13 bases separated the two germline ends. The CDR3 is 14 amino acids. Written as DNA, the CDR3 is TGTGCCAGCAGCCGAGACAGCGTCGACACTGAAGCTTTCTTT. This sequence encodes CASSRDSVDTEAFF.

The rearrangement joins TRBV19 to TRBJ2-5; D is undetermined. The CDR3 totals 13 residues. V dropped 3 bases and J dropped 2 bases, with 7 bases sitting between them. Germline CDR1 LNHDA, CDR2 SQIVND (reference sequence). The CDR3 DNA sequence: TGTGCCAGTAGTATCCCCGGACAAGAGACCCAGTACTTC. Residues: CASSIPGQETQYF. The whole variable domain, remainder taken from reference TRBV19 and TRBJ2-5, is DGGITQSPKYLFRKEGQNVTLSCEQNLNHDAMYWYRQDPGQGLRLIYYSQIVNDFQKGDIAEGYSVSREKKESFPLTVTSAQKNPTAFYLCASSIPGQETQYFGPGTRLLVL.

The chain carries TRBV5-1 and TRBJ2-5; no clear D gene. The CDR3 runs to 17 residues. The germline V and J ends were trimmed by 4 bases and 1 base, with 20 bases remaining between them. CDR1 is SGHRS, CDR2 YFSETQ, per germline. The CDR3 sequence: CASSPRASLDTQETQYF. In nucleotides, the CDR3 is TGCGCCAGCAGCCCCCGGGCGTCGTTAGATACCCAAGAGACCCAGTACTTC.

This chain joins TRBV18 and TRBJ1-2; D not certain. Germline CDR1 is KGHSH and CDR2 is LQKENI. V was pared by 1 base and J by 4 bases, with 13 bases between. The length of the CDR3 is 15 residues. The CDR3 spells CASSPQGPDPYGYTF. The CDR3 nucleotides read TGTGCCAGCTCACCACAAGGCCCGGATCCCTATGGCTACACCTTC.

This chain uses TRBV10-3 with TRBJ2-7, with D tentatively TRBD2 (6 bases). The V gene's germline CDR1 is ENHRY and CDR2 SYGVKD. The CDR3 is made up of 13 amino acids. V lost 6 bases, J lost 7 bases, and 16 bases lay in between. The CDR3 reads CAIRNPGGREQYF. CDR3 coding DNA: TGTGCCATCAGAAACCCCGGGGGAAGGGAGCAGTACTTC.